The T cell receptor (beta chain) described here comes from a study of CD8 T cells in Susac syndrome. The germline CDR1 and CDR2 sequences are MGHRA and YSYEKL. With 3 bases clipped from V and 3 bases from J, the junction kept 13 bases outside the gene matches. The CDR3 runs 17 residues. Random hexamers served to reverse transcribe about 0.5 to 1 ug RNA. Amplification of TCR beta CDR3 by immunoSEQ multiplex PCR spanned 54 Vbeta and 13 Jbeta. TCRdb re-derived calls from the immunoSEQ multiplex PCR reads in MiXCR, one entry per CDR3 protein. The sample has about 190,000 distinct CDR3 sequences; 95% are singletons.

Material for sequencing was CD8+ T cells from PBMCs. This clonotype was sampled from a human donor with Susac syndrome. This chain joins TRBV4-1 and TRBJ2-7; 8 bases agree with TRBD1. The CDR3, as DNA: TGCGCCAGCAGCCATTTGTCAGGGGGCCCTCAGGACTACGAGCAGTACTTC. Translation: CASSHLSGGPQDYEQYF.